This T cell receptor (beta chain) emerged from a study of siplizumab effects on memory and regulatory T cells. General observations from the study: The drug siplizumab significantly decreased the alloreactive sequences that could be traced to unstimulated CD4+ memory cells. Sequences below about 10^-5 frequency were poorly captured. As a result, only a minor fraction of alloreactive clones mapped to unstimulated subsets. With siplizumab, Treg-derived clones averaged about 70% of mappable alloreactive CD4+ clones, versus less than 35% in controls. Memory T cells appeared less diverse than naive cells, which seemed to contribute substantially to alloresponse.

The CDR3 consists of 15 residues. Per germline, CDR1 MNHEY and CDR2 SMNVEV (reference sequence). V was pared by 6 bases and J by 0 bases, with 4 bases of the junction left unmatched. Some clones are missing from TCRdb's copy, which holds only in-frame ones; the method was immunoSEQ multiplex PCR. The data contain 100,000 or so clones, about 91% of them singletons. Details on this clone: The target antigen is unknown.

The sequence was obtained from a human donor in good health. Some clones in this sample may be carry-over from other donors' samples. Sequencing was performed on CD4+ T cells sorted from blood. This chain connects TRBV27 to TRBJ2-2, with 7 bases aligning to TRBD1. The CDR3 here is CASRYRGSNTGELFF. In DNA form, the CDR3 reads TGTGCCAGCAGATACAGGGGATCGAACACCGGGGAGCTGTTTTTT.